The 5 T cell receptor beta chains given below trace back to one sample, sequenced in a study of blood T cells in healthy people across ages. The second PCR ran about 6 to 11 cycles with a sample-barcoded 5' primer and J-beta primers. TCRdb called the 5' RACE reads again in MiXCR, with one record for every CDR3 protein. The sample includes 1.5 million to 2 million distinct CDR3 sequences, around 42% of them seen just once. Sample: blood. All receptors derive from a human donor in good health.

The rearrangement joins TRBV28 to TRBJ1-1; 7 bases are shared with TRBD1. CDR3 length: 12 residues. Germline V gives CDR1 MDHEN, CDR2 SYDVKM. With V trimmed by 2 bases and J by 11 bases, 5 bases remained unmatched. The CDR3 spells CASSLNQGVAFF. Here the CDR3 DNA reads TGTGCCAGCAGTTTAAATCAGGGGGTGGCTTTCTTT.

The rearrangement joins TRBV15 to TRBJ1-1; the D is unclear. Germline CDR1 is LNHNV and CDR2 is YYDKDF (reference sequence). V dropped 5 bases and J dropped 0 bases, with 16 bases sitting between them. The CDR3 is made up of 16 amino acids. The CDR3 is CATSGLRLSMNTEAFF. The CDR3 DNA reads TGTGCCACCAGCGGACTACGCTTATCGATGAACACTGAAGCTTTCTTT.

This clonotype has only one observation. The chain employs TRBV28 and TRBJ2-4; 9 bases are a match to TRBD1. Trimming removed 7 bases from V and 8 bases from J; junction bases left unmatched: 6. The CDR3 loop spans 13 amino acids. The germline gives CDR1 MDHEN, CDR2 SYDVKM. The CDR3 sequence is CASNPQGAYIQYF. The CDR3 DNA is TGTGCCAGCAACCCACAGGGGGCATACATTCAGTACTTC.

The V call is TRBV6-1, the J call TRBJ1-1; D is perhaps TRBD1 (5 bases). Germline V gene data show CDR1 as MNHNS and CDR2 as SASEGT. There are 13 residues in the CDR3. The V end lost 5 bases, the J end lost 8 bases, and 15 bases lay between the germline ends. CDR3: CASSIQRDSEAFF. CDR3 DNA: TGTGCCAGCAGTATCCAAAGAGACAGCGAAGCTTTCTTT.

In DNA form, the CDR3 reads TGTGCCAGCAGCTCAGACAGGGACCTCGAGCAGTACTTC. It is translated as CASSSDRDLEQYF. The chain links TRBV7-2 to TRBJ2-4, with TRBD1 identical over 7 bases. The better agreement between TRBJ2-7 and the DNA end casts doubt on the J call. CDR1 is SGHTA and CDR2 is FQGNSA in the germline V gene. CDR3 length equals 13 residues.